This record looks at one TCR beta chain sequence and its context. This clone's antigen is unknown. From each donor, an approximately 2.4 ml peripheral blood sample was collected into PAXgene tubes and kept at -80 degrees C. Without any T cell sorting, total RNA was extracted from whole blood using the PAXgene blood miRNA kit on an automated QIAcube. Deep TCRalpha and TCRbeta repertoire profiling with unique molecular barcoding was performed on peripheral blood of monozygotic twin pairs concordant or discordant for inflammatory bowel disease. Smoking habits were recorded for all twin pairs, and each individual was classified as a current, former or never smoker. CDR1 MNHEY and CDR2 SVGEGT were looked up in the germline V gene. From its cysteine to its phenylalanine, the CDR3 spans 15 amino acids. No DNA sequence is on record. This sample was included in a study of monozygotic twins with inflammatory bowel disease (dated by TCRdb to the late 2010s). General notes on the study: The full study comprised some 30 monozygotic twin pairs: nine German pairs (four IBD-concordant, five IBD-discordant) and 19 IBD-discordant Danish pairs. Within discordant pairs, disease-associated traits were sought mainly by comparing IBD patients with their genetically identical healthy co-twins. Each individual had, on average, about 151 000 unique TCRalpha sequences and 181 000 unique TCRbeta sequences available for analysis. General conclusions and limits of the study: Repertoire similarity did not differ between concordant and discordant twins, possibly due to limited statistical power. Different T cell subtypes could not be distinguished in the analysis. Fewer clonotypes were shared with other individuals by IBD patients than by healthy twins, most markedly in patients showing signs of disease activity. A decrease in TCRbeta repertoire diversity, as measured by inverse Simpson index, was observed in IBD patients compared with their healthy co-twins. No single strong signal or clonotype linked to IBD turned up in the results, so the idea that one exists was not supported. Differing immunosuppressive treatments among patients may have added background noise and inter-individual variability to the repertoires.

The method behind the library was 5' RACE. For each TCR library, around 4,000 ng of total RNA was used. cDNA was synthesized with SMARTScribe reverse transcriptase in eight separate reactions per sample. During cDNA synthesis, template switching was used to introduce unique molecular identifiers that contained a 6-nucleotide sample barcode. TCRalpha and TCRbeta cDNA was amplified by two nested PCRs of around 16 and 10 cycles, with bead purification after each PCR. Before amplification, the cDNA was both treated with uracil DNA-glycosylase and purified with the QIAquick PCR purification kit. In the second PCR, Illumina TruSeq-compatible adapters and sample-specific barcodes were added. Library quality and concentration were assessed using TapeStation and Qubit, and roughly 5 ng of each library was pooled. Sequencing of the pooled libraries was done on an Illumina HiSeq2500 single-index Rapid Run using custom sequencing primers and 2 x 100 bp reads. The paper's processing steps were these. PCR and sequencing errors were corrected by UMI-based consensus assembly using MiGEC version 1.2.6. V(D)J alignment, clonotype assembly and CDR3 extraction were performed with MiXCR version 2.1.1. To normalise gene usage, clonotype sharing and MAIT/NKT TCR abundance, the analysis used the top 1000, 10 000 and 20 000 clonotypes per sample. Diversity was computed as the inverse Simpson index with the vegan R package after downsampling to 27 000 UMIs. Paired Mann-Whitney U tests were applied to discordant twin pairs, and Benjamini-Hochberg correction was used for multiple testing. After reprocessing by TCRdb, each CDR3 protein sequence is one entry, and no DNA is given. TCRdb assigned the V and J calls; the authors' analysis was not used. This specimen's table enumerates about 160,000 distinct CDR3 sequences. The ten most abundant clones make up roughly 7.4% of the sample.

The receptor was derived from a human donor with ulcerative colitis or Crohn's disease, or a healthy co-twin of an affected twin (not recorded which). What was sequenced was blood. Rearrangement joined TRBV6-2 or TRBV6-3 to TRBJ2-3; TCRdb reports TRBD1, a call that lacks DNA to check it against. This receptor carries the CDR3 CASSYQGRSTDTQYF.